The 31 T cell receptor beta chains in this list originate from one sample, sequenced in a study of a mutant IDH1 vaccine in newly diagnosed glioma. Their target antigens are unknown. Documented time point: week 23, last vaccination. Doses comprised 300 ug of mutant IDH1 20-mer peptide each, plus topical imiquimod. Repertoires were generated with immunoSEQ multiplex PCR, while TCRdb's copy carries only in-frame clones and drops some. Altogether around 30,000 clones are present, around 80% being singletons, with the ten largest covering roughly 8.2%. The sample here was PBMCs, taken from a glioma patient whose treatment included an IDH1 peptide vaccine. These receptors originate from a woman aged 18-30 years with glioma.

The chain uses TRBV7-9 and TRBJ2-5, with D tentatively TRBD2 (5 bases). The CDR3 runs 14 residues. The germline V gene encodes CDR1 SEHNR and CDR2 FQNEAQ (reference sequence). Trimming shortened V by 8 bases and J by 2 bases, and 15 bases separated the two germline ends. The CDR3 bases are TGTGCCAGCGCACTGGTCGGACTTCAAGAGACCCAGTACTTC. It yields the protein CASALVGLQETQYF.

CDR3 nucleotide sequence: TGCGCCAGCAGCCATGGAGACAGAGGTACCGGCTACACCTTC. Its protein is CASSHGDRGTGYTF. The chain recombines TRBV4-1 with TRBJ1-2, with a tentative D call TRBD1 (5 bases). This CDR3 region has 14 residues. The germline V gene encodes CDR1 MGHRA and CDR2 YSYEKL. The V end lost 3 bases, the J end lost 8 bases, and 16 bases lay between the germline ends.

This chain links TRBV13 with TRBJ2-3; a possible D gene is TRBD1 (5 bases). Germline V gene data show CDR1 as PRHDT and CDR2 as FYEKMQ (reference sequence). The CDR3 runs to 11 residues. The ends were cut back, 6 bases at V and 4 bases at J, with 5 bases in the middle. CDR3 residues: CASRGPDTQYF. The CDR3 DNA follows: TGTGCCAGCAGGGGGCCAGATACGCAGTATTTT.

CDR3 sequence (DNA): TGTGCCAGCAGCATCCGAACAGGGAGAGGGAACCAAGAGACCCAGTACTTC. Its protein is CASSIRTGRGNQETQYF. The genes are TRBV5-4 and TRBJ2-5, with TRBD1 as a possible D gene (6 bases). CDR1 and CDR2 from the germline V gene are SGHNT and YYREEE (reference sequence). This CDR3 has 17 amino acids. Between the trimmed V and J ends, which lost 4 bases and 0 bases, there was a span of 19 bases.

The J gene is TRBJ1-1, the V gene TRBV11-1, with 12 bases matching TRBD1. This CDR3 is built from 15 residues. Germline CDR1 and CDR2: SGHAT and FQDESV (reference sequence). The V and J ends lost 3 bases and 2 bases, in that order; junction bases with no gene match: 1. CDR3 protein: CASSLGQGANTEAFF. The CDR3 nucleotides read TGTGCCAGCAGCTTGGGACAGGGGGCAAACACTGAAGCTTTCTTT.

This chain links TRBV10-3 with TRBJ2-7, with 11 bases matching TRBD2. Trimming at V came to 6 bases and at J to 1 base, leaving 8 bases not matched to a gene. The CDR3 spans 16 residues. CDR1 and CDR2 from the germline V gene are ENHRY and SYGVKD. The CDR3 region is CAIRTPTSGVSYEQYF. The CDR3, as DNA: TGTGCCATCAGAACACCGACTAGCGGGGTATCCTACGAGCAGTACTTC.

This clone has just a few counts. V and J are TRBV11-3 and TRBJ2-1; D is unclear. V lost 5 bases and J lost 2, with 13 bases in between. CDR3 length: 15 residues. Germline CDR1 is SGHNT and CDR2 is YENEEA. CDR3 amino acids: CASSPSSFTYNEQFF. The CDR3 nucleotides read TGTGCCAGCAGCCCTTCGTCTTTCACCTACAATGAGCAGTTCTTC. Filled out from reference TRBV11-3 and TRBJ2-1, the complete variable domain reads EAGVVQSPRYKIIEKKQPVAFWCNPISGHNTLYWYLQNLGQGPELLIRYENEEAVDDSQLPKDRFSAERLKGVDSTLKIQPAELGDSAVYLCASSPSSFTYNEQFFGPGTRLTVL.

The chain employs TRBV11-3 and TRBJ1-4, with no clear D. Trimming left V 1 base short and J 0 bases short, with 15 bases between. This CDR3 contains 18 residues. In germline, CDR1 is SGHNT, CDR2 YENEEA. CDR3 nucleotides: TGTGCCAGCAGCTTAGTCCCCCTCACTCGGACAACTAATGAAAAACTGTTTTTT. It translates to CASSLVPLTRTTNEKLFF.

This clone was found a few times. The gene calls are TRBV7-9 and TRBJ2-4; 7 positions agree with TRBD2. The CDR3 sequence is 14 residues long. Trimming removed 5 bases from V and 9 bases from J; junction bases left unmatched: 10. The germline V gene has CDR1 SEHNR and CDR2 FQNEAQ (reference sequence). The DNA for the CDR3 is TGTGCCAGCAGCGTAGGGGACGAGCGGGGCATTCAGTACTTC. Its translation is CASSVGDERGIQYF.

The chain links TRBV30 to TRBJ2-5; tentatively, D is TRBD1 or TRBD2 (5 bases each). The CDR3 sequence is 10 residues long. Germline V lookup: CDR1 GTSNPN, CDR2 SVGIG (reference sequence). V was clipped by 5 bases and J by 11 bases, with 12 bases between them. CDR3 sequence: CAWGDGEQYF. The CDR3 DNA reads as TGTGCCTGGGGGGACGGTGAGCAGTACTTC.

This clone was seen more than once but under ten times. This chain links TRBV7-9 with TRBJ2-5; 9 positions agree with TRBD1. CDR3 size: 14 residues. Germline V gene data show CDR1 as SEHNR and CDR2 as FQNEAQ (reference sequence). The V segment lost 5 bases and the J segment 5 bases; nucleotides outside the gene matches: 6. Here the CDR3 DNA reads TGTGCCAGCAGCCTCGGGACAGGGAGCGAGACCCAGTACTTC. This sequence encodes CASSLGTGSETQYF.

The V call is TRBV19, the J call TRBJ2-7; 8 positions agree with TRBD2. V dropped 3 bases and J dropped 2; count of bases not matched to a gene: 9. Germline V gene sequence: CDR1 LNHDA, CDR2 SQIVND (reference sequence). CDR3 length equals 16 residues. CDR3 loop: CASSIGGGVFAYEQYF. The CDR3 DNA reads TGTGCCAGTAGTATCGGGGGGGGAGTTTTCGCCTACGAGCAGTACTTC.

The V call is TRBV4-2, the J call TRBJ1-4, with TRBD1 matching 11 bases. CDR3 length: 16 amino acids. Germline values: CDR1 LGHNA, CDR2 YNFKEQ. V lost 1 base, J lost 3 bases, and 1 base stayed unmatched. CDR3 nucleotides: TGTGCCAGCAGCCAAGGGGACAGGGGGTCTAATGAAAAACTGTTTTTT. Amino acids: CASSQGDRGSNEKLFF.

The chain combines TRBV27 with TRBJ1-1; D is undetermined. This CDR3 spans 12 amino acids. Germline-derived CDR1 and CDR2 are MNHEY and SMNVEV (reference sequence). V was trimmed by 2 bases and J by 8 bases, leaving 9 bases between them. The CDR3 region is CASSLVGREAFF. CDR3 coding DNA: TGTGCCAGCAGTTTAGTGGGCAGGGAAGCTTTCTTT.

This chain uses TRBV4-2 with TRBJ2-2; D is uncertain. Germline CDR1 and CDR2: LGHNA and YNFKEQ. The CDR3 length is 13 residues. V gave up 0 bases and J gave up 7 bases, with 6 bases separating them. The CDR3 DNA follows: TGTGCCAGCAGCCAAGACCGGCTCGGGGAGCTGTTTTTT. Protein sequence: CASSQDRLGELFF.

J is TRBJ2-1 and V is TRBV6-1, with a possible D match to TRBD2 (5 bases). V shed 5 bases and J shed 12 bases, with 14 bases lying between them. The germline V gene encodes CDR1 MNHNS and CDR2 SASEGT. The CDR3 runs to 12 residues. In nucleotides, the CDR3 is TGTGCCAGCAGTAGTCCTGGACGGGGGCAGTTCTTC. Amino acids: CASSSPGRGQFF.

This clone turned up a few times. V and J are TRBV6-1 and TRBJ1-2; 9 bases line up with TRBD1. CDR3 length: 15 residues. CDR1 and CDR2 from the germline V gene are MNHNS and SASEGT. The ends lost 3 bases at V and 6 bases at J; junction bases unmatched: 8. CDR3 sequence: CASSDLGQGSHGYTF. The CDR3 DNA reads TGTGCCAGCAGTGATCTCGGACAGGGGAGTCATGGCTACACCTTC.

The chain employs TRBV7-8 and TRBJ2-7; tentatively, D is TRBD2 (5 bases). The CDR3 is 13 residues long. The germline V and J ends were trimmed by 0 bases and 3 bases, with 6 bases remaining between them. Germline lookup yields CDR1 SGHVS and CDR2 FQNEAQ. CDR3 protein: CASSLARDYEQYF. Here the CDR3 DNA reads TGTGCCAGCAGCTTAGCGAGGGACTACGAGCAGTACTTC.

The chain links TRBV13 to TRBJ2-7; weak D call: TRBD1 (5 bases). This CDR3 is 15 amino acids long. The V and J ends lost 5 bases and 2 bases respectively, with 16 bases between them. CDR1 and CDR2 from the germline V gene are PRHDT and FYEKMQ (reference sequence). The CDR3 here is CASSDDRGSTYEQYF. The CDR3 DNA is TGTGCCAGCAGCGACGATAGGGGTTCTACCTACGAGCAGTACTTC.

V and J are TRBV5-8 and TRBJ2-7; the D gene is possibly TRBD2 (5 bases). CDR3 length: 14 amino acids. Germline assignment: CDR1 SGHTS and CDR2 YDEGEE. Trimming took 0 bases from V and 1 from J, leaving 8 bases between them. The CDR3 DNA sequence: TGTGCCAGCAGCTTGGGAGGACTTTCCTACGAGCAGTACTTC. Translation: CASSLGGLSYEQYF.

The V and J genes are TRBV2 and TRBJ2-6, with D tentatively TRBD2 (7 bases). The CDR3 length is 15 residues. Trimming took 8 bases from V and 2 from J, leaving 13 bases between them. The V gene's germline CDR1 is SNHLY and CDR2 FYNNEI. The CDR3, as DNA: TGTGCCAGCGGGAGGGGGGGGCCTGGGGCCAACGTCCTGACTTTC. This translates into CASGRGGPGANVLTF.

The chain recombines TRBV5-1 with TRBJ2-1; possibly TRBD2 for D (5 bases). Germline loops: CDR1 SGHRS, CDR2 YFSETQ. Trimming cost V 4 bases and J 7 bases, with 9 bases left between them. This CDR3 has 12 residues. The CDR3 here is CASSILGNEQFF. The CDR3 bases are TGCGCCAGCAGCATACTAGGTAATGAGCAGTTCTTC.

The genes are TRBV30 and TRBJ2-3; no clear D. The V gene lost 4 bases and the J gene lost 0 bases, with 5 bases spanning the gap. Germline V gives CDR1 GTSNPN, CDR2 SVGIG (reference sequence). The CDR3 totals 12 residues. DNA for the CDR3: TGTGCCTGGATGTTTAGCACAGATACGCAGTATTTT. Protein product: CAWMFSTDTQYF.

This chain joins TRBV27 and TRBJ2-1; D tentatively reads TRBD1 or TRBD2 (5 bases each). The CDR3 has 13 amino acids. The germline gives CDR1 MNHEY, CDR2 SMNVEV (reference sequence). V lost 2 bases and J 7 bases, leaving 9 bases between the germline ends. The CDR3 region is CASSLPRGNEQFF. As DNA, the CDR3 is TGTGCCAGCAGTTTACCGAGGGGTAATGAGCAGTTCTTC.

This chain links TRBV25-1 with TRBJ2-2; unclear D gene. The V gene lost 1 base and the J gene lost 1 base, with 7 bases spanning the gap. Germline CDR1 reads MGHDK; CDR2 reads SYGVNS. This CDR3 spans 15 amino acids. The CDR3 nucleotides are TGTGCCAGCAGTGAATTCCTAGGGAACACCGGGGAGCTGTTTTTT. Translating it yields CASSEFLGNTGELFF. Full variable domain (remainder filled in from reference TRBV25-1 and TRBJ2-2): EADIYQTPRYLVIGTGKKITLECSQTMGHDKMYWYQQDPGMELHLIHYSYGVNSTEKGDLSSESTVSRIRTEHFPLTLESARPSHTSQYLCASSEFLGNTGELFFGEGSRLTVL.

The chain's CDR3 is CASSSRGGDEKLFF. The CDR3 DNA reads as TGTGCCAGCAGCTCCAGAGGTGGGGATGAAAAACTGTTTTTT. The V call is TRBV9, the J call TRBJ1-4; D is unclear. Germline CDR1 is SGDLS and CDR2 is YYNGEE. CDR3 length: 14 amino acids. Trimming removed 4 bases from V and 6 bases from J, with 13 bases in between.

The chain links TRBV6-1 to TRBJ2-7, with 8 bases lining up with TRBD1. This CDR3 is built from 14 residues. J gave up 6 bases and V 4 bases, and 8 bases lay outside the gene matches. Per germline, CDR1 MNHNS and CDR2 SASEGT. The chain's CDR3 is CASSADRVWLEQYF. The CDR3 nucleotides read TGTGCCAGCAGTGCGGACAGGGTTTGGCTCGAGCAGTACTTC.

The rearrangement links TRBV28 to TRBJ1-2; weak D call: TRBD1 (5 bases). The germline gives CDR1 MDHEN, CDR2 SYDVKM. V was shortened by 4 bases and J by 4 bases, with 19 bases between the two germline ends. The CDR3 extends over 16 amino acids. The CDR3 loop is CASSSPGTQVFYGYTF. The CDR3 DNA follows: TGTGCCAGCAGTTCCCCCGGGACTCAAGTCTTCTATGGCTACACCTTC.

Here the CDR3 DNA reads TGTGCCAGCAGCTACGGAGGGACCCAGTACTTC. Translated, it gives CASSYGGTQYF. The chain combines TRBV7-8 with TRBJ2-5; maybe TRBD2 (5 bases). Germline CDR1 is SGHVS and CDR2 is FQNEAQ. Trimming shortened V by 4 bases and J by 7 bases, and 7 bases separated the two germline ends. CDR3 length: 11 residues.

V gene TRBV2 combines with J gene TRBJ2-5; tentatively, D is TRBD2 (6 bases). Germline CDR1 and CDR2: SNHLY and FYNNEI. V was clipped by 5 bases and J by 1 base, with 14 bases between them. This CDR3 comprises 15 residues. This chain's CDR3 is CASSQGGSGQETQYF. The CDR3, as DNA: TGTGCCAGCAGTCAGGGCGGTAGCGGCCAAGAGACCCAGTACTTC.

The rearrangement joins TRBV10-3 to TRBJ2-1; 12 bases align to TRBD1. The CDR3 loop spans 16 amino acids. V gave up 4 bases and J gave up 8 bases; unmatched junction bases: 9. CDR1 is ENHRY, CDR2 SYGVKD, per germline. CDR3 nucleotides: TGTGCCATCAGTGTTTTTCTGGGACAGGGGGCCCATGAGCAGTTCTTC. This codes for CAISVFLGQGAHEQFF.